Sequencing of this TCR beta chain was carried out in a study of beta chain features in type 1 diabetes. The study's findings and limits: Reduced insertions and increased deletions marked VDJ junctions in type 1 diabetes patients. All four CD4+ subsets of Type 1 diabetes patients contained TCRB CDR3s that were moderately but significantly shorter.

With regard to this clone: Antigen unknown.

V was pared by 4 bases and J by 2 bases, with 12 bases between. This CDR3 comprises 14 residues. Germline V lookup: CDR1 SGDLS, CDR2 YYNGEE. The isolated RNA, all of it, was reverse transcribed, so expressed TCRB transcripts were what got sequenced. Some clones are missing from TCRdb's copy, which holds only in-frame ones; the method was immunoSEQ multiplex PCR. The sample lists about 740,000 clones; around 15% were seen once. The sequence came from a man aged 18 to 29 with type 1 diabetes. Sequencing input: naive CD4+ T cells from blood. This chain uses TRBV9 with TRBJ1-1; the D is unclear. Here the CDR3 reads CASSYLDGNTEAFF. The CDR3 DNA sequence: TGTGCCAGCAGCTACCTTGACGGTAACACTGAAGCTTTCTTT. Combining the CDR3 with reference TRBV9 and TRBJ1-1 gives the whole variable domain DSGVTQTPKHLITATGQRVTLRCSPRSGDLSVYWYQQSLDQGLQFLIQYYNGEERAKGNILERFSAQQFPDLHSELNLSSLELGDSALYFCASSYLDGNTEAFFGQGTRLTVV.